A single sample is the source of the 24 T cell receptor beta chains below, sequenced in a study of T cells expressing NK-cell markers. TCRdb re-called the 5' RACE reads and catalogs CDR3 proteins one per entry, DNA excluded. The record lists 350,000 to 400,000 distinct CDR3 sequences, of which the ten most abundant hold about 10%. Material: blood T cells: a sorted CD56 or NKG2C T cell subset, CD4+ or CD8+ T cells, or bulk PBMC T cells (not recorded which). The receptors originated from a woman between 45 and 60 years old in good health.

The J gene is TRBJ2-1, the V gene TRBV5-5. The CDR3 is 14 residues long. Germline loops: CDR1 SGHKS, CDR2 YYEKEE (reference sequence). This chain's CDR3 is CASSLGTLGNEQFF.

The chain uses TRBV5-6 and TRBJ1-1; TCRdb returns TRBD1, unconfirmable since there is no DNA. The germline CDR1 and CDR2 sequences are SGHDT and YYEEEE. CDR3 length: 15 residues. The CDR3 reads CASSSRQVLNTEAFF.

The CDR3 is CASSVETGRKSPLHF. The rearrangement links TRBV9 to TRBJ1-6; TCRdb reports TRBD1, a call that lacks DNA to check it against. CDR3 length: 15 amino acids. Germline CDR1 is SGDLS and CDR2 is YYNGEE.

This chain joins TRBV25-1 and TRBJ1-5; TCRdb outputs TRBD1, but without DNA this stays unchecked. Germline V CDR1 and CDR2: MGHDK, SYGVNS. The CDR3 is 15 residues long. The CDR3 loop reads CASSEVDGDNQPQHF.

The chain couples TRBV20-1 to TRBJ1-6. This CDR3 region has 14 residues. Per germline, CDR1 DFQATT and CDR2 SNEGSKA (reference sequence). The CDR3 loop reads CSARRTSYNSPLHF.

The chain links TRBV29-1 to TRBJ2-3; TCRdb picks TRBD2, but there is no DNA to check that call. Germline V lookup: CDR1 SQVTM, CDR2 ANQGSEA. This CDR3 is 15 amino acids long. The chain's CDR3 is CSVVGSGDKGDTQYF.

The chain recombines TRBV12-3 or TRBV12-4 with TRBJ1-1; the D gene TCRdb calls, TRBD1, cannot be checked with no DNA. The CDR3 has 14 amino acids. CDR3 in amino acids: CASSRQGSYTEAFF.

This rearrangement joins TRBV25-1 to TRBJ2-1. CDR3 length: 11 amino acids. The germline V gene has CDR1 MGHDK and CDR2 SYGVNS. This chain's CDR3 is CASSEFSEQFF.

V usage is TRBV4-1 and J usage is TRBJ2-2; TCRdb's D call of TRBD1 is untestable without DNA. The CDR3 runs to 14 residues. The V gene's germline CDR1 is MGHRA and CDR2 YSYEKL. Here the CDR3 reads CASEGRSNTGELFF.

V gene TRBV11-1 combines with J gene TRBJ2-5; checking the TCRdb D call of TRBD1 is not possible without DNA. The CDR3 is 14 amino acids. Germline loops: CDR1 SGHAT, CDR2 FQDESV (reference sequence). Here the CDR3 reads CASSSGSVRETQYF.

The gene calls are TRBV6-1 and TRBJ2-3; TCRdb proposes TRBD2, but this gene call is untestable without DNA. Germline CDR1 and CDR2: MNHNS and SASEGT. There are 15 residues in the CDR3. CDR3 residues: CASSVEGFGTDTQYF.

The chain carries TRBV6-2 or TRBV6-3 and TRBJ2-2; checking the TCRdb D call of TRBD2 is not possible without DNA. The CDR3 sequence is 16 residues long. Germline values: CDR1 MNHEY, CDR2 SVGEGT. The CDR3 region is CASSPSGRAKDGELFF.

CDR3 region: CASSHLGYEQYF. The chain is built from TRBV5-5 and TRBJ2-7. Germline CDR1 reads SGHKS; CDR2 reads YYEKEE (reference sequence). The CDR3 has 12 amino acids. Full variable domain (rest looked up from reference TRBV5-5 and TRBJ2-7): DAGVTQSPTHLIKTRGQQVTLRCSPISGHKSVSWYQQVLGQGPQFIFQYYEKEERGRGNFPDRFSARQFPNYSSELNVNALLLGDSALYLCASSHLGYEQYFGPGTRLTVT.

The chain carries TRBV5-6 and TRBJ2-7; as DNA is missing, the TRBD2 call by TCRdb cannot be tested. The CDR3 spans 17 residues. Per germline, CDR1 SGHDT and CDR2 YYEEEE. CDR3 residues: CASSRRGLAGLRDEQYF.

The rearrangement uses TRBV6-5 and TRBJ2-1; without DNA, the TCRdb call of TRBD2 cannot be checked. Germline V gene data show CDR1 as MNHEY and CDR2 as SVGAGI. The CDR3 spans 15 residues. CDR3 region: CASRTGLATWGEQFF.

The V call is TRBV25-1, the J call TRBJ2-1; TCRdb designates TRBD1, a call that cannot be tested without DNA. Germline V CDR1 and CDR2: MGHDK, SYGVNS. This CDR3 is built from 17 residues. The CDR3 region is CASSEYGTGKVVDEQFF. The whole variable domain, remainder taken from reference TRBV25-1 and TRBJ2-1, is EADIYQTPRYLVIGTGKKITLECSQTMGHDKMYWYQQDPGMELHLIHYSYGVNSTEKGDLSSESTVSRIRTEHFPLTLESARPSHTSQYLCASSEYGTGKVVDEQFFGPGTRLTVL.

The CDR3 protein is CASSLIGGTGHTEAFF. The V and J genes are TRBV5-1 and TRBJ1-1; there is no DNA to check the TCRdb D call of TRBD1. CDR1 SGHRS and CDR2 YFSETQ come from the germline V gene. The CDR3 consists of 16 residues.

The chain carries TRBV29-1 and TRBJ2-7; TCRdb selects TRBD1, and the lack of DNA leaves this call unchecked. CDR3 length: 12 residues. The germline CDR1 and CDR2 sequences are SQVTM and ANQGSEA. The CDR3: CSVNRGRDEQYF.

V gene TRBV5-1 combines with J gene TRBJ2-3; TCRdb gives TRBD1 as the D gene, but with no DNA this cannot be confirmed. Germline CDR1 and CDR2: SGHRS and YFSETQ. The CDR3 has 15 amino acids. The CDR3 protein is CASSFDSIGTDTQYF.

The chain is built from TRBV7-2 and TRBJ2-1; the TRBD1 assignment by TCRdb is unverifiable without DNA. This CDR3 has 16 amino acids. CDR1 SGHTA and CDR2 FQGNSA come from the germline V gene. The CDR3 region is CASSSTQGGGLGEQFF.

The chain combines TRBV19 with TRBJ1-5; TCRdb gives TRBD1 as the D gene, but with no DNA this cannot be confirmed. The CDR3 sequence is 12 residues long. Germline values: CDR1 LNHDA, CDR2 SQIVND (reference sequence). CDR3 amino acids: CASSIDRGPQHF. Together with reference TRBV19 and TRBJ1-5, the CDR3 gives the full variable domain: DGGITQSPKYLFRKEGQNVTLSCEQNLNHDAMYWYRQDPGQGLRLIYYSQIVNDFQKGDIAEGYSVSREKKESFPLTVTSAQKNPTAFYLCASSIDRGPQHFGDGTRLSIL.

The CDR3 here is CASRRPGSNTGELFF. The chain recombines TRBV5-5 with TRBJ2-2. The germline gives CDR1 SGHKS, CDR2 YYEKEE (reference sequence). CDR3 length equals 15 residues.

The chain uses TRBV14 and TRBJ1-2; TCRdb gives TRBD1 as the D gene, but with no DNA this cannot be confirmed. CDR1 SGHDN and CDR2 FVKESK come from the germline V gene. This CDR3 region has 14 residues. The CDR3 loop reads CASADRGALDGYTF.

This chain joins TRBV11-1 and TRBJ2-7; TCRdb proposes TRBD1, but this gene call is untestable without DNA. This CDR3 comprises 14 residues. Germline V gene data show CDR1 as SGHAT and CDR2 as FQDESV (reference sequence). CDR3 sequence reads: CASSLDRGGLEQYF.